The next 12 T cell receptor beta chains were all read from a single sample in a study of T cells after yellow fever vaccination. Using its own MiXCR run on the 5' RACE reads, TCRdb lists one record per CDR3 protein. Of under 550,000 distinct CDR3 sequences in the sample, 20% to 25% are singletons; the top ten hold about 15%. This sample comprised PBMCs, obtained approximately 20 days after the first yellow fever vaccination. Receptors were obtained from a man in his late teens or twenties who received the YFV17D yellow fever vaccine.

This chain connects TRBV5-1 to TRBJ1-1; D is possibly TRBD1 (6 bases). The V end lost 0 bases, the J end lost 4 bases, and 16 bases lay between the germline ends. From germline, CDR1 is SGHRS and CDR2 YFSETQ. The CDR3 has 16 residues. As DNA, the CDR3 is TGCGCCAGCAGCTTGGGACCAGGGGAGGCTGGCACTGAAGCTTTCTTT. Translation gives CASSLGPGEAGTEAFF.

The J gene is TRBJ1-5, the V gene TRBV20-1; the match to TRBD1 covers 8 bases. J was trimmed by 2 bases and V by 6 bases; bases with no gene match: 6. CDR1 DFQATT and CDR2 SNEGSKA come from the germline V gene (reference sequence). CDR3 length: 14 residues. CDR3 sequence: CSATRDRRNQPQHF. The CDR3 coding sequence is TGCAGTGCAACCCGGGACAGGCGCAATCAGCCCCAGCATTTT.

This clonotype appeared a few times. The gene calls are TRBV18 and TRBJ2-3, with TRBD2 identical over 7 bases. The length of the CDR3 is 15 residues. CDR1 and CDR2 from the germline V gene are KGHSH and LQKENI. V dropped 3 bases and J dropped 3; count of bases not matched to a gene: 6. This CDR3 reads CASSPSALATDTQYF. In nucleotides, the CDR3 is TGTGCCAGCTCACCCTCGGCACTAGCGACAGATACGCAGTATTTT.

CDR3 DNA sequence: TGTGCCAGCAGTTCCCTACTAGCGGGGGGGCTAACAGATACGCAGTATTTT. This translates into CASSSLLAGGLTDTQYF. The chain has TRBV27 and TRBJ2-3; 13 nucleotides align to TRBD2. The CDR3 is 17 amino acids. Germline V CDR1 and CDR2: MNHEY, SMNVEV (reference sequence). J lost 3 bases, V lost 4 bases, and 7 bases had no gene match.

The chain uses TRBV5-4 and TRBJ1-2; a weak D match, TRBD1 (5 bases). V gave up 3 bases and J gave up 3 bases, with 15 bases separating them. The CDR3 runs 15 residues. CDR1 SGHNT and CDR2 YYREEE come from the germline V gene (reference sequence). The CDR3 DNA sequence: TGTGCCAGCAGCTCCCCCCAGGGTGCGGACTATGGCTACACCTTC. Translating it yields CASSSPQGADYGYTF.

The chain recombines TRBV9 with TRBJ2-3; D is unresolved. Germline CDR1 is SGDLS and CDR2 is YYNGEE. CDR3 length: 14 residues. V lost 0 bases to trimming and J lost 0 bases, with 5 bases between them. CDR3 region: CASSVASSTDTQYF. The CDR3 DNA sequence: TGTGCCAGCAGCGTAGCCTCTAGCACAGATACGCAGTATTTT. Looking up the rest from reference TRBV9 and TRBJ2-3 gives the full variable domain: DSGVTQTPKHLITATGQRVTLRCSPRSGDLSVYWYQQSLDQGLQFLIQYYNGEERAKGNILERFSAQQFPDLHSELNLSSLELGDSALYFCASSVASSTDTQYFGPGTRLTVL.

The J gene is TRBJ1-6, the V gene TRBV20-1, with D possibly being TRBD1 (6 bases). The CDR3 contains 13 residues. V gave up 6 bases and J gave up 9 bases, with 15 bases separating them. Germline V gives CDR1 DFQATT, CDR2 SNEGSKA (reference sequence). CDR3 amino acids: CSATGLGGSPLHF. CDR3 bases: TGCAGTGCAACAGGGTTGGGCGGTTCACCCCTCCACTTT.

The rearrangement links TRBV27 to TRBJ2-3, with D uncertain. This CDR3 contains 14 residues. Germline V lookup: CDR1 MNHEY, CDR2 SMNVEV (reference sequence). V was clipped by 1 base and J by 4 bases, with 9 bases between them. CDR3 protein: CASSLLVGADTQYF. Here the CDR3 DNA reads TGTGCCAGCAGTTTATTGGTCGGCGCAGATACGCAGTATTTT.

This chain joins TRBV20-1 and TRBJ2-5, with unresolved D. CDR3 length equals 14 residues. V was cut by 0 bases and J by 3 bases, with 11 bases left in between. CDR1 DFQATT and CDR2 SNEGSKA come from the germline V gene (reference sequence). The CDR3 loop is CSARDPRVKETQYF. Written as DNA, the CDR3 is TGCAGTGCTAGAGATCCCCGCGTCAAAGAGACCCAGTACTTC.

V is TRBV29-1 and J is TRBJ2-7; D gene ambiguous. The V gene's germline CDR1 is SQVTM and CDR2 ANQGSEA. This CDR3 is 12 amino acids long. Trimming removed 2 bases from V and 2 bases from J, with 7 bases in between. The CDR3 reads CSVELQTYEQYF. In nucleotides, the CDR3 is TGCAGCGTTGAATTGCAGACCTACGAGCAGTACTTC.

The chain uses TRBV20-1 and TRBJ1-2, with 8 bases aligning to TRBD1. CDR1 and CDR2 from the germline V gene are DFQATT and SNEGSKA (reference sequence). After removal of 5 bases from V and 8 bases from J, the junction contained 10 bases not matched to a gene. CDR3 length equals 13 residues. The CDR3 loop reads CSAYRTGRYGYTF. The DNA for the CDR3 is TGCAGTGCTTACCGGACAGGGCGGTACGGCTACACCTTC.

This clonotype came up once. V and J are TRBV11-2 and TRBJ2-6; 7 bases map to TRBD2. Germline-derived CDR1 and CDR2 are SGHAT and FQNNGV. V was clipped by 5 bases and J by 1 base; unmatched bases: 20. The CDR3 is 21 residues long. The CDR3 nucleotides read TGTGCCAGCAGCCCCGGGAGGTTCCGCGGGGCCTGGAAGTCTGGGGCCAACGTCCTGACTTTC. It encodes CASSPGRFRGAWKSGANVLTF. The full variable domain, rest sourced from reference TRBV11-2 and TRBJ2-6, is EAGVAQSPRYKIIEKRQSVAFWCNPISGHATLYWYQQILGQGPKLLIQFQNNGVVDDSQLPKDRFSAERLKGVDSTLKIQPAKLEDSAVYLCASSPGRFRGAWKSGANVLTFGAGSRLTVL.